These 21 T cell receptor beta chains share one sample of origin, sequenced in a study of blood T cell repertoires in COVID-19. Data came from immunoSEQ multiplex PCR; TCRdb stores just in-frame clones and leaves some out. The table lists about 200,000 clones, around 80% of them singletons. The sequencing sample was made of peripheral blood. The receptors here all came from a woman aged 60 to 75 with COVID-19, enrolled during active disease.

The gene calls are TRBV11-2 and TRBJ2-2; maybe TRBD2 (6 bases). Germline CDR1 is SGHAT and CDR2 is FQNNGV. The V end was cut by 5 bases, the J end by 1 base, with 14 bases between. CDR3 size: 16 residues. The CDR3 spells CASSRPGLRNTGELFF. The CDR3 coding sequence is TGTGCCAGCAGCCGACCGGGACTGAGGAACACCGGGGAGCTGTTTTTT.

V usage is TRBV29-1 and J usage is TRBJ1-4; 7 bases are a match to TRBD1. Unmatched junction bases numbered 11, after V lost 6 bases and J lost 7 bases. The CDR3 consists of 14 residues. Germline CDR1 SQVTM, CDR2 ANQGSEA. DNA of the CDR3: TGCAGCGTCCTGACAGGGAGGCACCTTGAAAAACTGTTTTTT. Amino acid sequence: CSVLTGRHLEKLFF.

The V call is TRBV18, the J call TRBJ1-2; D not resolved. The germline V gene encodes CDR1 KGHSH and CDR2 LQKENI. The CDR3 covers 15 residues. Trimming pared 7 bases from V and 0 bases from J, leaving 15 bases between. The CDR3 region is CASWRSGLANYGYTF. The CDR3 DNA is TGTGCCAGCTGGCGAAGCGGGTTAGCTAACTATGGCTACACCTTC. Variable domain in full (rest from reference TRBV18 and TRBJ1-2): NAGVMQNPRHLVRRRGQEARLRCSPMKGHSHVYWYRQLPEEGLKFMVYLQKENIIDESGMPKERFSAEFPKEGPSILRIQQVVRGDSAAYFCASWRSGLANYGYTFGSGTRLTVV.

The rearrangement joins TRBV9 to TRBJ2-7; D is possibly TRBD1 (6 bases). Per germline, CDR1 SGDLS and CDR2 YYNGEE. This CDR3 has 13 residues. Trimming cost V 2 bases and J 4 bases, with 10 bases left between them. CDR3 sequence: CASSVAQGYEQYF. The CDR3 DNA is TGTGCCAGCAGCGTCGCACAGGGATACGAGCAGTACTTC.

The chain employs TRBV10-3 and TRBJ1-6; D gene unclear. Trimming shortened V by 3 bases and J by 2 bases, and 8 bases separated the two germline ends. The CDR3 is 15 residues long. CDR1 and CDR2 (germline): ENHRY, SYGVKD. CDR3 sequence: CAISDGSAYNSPLHF. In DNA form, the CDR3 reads TGTGCCATCAGTGACGGCAGCGCCTATAATTCACCCCTCCACTTT.

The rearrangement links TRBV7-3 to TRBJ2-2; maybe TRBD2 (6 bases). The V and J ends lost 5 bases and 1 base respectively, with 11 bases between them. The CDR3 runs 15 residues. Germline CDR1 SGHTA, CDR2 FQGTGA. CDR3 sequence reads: CASSPRRENTGELFF. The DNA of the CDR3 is TGTGCCAGCAGCCCGCGGCGGGAGAACACCGGGGAGCTGTTTTTT.

This CDR3 reads CASSQGLNYGYTF. In nucleotides, the CDR3 is TGTGCCAGCAGCCAGGGACTGAACTATGGCTACACCTTC. The chain combines TRBV2 with TRBJ1-2; tentatively, D is TRBD1 (5 bases). The CDR3 has 13 amino acids. The germline V and J ends were trimmed by 6 bases and 2 bases, with 10 bases remaining between them. CDR1 is SNHLY, CDR2 FYNNEI, per germline.

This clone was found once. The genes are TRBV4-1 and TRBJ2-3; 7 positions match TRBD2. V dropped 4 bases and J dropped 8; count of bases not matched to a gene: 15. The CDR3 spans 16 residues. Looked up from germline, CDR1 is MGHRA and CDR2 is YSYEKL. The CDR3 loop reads CASSLQREGLIVTQYF. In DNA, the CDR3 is TGCGCCAGCAGCCTCCAAAGGGAGGGTTTGATCGTTACGCAGTATTTT.

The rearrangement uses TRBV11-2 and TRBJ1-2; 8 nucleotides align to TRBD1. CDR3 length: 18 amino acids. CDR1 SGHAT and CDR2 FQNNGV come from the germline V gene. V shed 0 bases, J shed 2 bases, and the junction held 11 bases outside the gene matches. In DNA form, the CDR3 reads TGTGCCAGCAGCTTAGATTTCAGGGGGCTAAATTCGAACTATGGCTACACCTTC. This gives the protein CASSLDFRGLNSNYGYTF.

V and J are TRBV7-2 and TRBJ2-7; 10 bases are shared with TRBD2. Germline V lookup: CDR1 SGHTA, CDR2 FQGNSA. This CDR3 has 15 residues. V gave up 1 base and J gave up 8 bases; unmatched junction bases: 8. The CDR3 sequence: CASSLVSSGSSKQYF. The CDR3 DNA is TGTGCCAGCAGCTTAGTGTCTAGCGGGAGTAGCAAGCAGTACTTC.

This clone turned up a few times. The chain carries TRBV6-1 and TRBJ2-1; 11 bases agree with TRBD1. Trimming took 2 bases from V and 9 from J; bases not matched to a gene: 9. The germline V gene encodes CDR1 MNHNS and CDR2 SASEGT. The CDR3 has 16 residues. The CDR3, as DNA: TGTGCCAGCAGTGAATGGGCCTGGACAGGGGGCGTTGAGCAGTTCTTC. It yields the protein CASSEWAWTGGVEQFF.

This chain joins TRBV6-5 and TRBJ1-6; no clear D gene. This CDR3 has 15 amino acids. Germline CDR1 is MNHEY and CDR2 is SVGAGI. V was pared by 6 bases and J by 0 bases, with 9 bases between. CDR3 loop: CASSRASSYNSPLHF. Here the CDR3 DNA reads TGTGCCAGCAGCCGTGCTAGCTCCTATAATTCACCCCTCCACTTT.

The CDR3 nucleotides are TGTGCCAGCAGTTTTGATGTAGCACAGTACTTC. This codes for CASSFDVAQYF. The chain uses TRBV12-3 or TRBV12-4 and TRBJ2-5; D not certain. The CDR3 totals 11 residues. Trimming took off 3 bases at V and 11 bases at J, with 10 bases between the two ends.

For the CDR3, the DNA is TGCGCCAGCAGCTGGGCGACAGGGAAGGATACGCAGTATTTT. It is translated as CASSWATGKDTQYF. V and J are TRBV5-1 and TRBJ2-3; 7 nucleotides align to TRBD1. The CDR3 is made up of 14 amino acids. CDR1 and CDR2 (germline): SGHRS, YFSETQ. The junction had 7 bases not matched to a gene; V was cut back by 3 bases and J by 6 bases.

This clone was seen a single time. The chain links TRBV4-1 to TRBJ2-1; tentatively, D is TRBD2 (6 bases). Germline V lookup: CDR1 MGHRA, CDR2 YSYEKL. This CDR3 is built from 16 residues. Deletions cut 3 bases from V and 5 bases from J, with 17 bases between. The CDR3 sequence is CASSHSRRLADNEQFF. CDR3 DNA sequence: TGCGCCAGCAGCCACTCAAGGAGATTAGCGGACAATGAGCAGTTCTTC.

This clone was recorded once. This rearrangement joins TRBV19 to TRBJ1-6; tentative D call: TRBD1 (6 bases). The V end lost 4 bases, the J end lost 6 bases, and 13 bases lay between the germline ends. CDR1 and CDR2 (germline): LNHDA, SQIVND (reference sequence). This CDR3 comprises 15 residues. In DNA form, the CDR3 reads TGTGCCAGTAGTACTGAGACAGGCGCTAATTCACCCCTCCACTTT. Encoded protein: CASSTETGANSPLHF.

This CDR3 is CASSPRAAQYNEQFF. For the CDR3, the DNA is TGTGCCAGCTCACCCCGAGCGGCTCAGTACAATGAGCAGTTCTTC. The chain couples TRBV18 to TRBJ2-1; D is possibly TRBD2 (5 bases). CDR3 length equals 15 residues. Germline values: CDR1 KGHSH, CDR2 LQKENI. V was cut by 3 bases and J by 4 bases, with 13 bases left in between.

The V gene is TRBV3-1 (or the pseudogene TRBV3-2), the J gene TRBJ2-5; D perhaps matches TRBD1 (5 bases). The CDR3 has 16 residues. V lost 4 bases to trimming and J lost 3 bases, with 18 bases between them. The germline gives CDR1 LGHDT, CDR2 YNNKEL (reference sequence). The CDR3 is CASSPSSMTAKETQYF. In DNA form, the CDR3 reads TGTGCCAGCAGCCCATCGAGTATGACAGCAAAAGAGACCCAGTACTTC.

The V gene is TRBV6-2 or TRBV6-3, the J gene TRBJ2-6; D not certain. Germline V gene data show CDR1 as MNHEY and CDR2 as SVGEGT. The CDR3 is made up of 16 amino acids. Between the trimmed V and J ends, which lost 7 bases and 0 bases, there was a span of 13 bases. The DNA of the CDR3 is TGTGCCAGCACCCCCGGGTTCGGCTCTGGGGCCAACGTCCTGACTTTC. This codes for CASTPGFGSGANVLTF.

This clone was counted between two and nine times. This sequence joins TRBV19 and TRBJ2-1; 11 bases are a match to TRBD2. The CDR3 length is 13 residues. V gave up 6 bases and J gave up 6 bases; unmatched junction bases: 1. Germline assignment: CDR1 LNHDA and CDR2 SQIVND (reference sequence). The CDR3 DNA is TGTGCCAGTAGGACTAGCGGGACCAATGAGCAGTTCTTC. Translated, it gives CASRTSGTNEQFF.

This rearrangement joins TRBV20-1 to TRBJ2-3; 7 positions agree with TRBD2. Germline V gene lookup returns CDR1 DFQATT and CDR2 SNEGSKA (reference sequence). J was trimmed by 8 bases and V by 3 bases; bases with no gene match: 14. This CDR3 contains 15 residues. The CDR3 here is CSASPRGSLLGTQYF. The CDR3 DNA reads TGCAGTGCTAGTCCACGCGGGAGTTTACTGGGTACGCAGTATTTT.